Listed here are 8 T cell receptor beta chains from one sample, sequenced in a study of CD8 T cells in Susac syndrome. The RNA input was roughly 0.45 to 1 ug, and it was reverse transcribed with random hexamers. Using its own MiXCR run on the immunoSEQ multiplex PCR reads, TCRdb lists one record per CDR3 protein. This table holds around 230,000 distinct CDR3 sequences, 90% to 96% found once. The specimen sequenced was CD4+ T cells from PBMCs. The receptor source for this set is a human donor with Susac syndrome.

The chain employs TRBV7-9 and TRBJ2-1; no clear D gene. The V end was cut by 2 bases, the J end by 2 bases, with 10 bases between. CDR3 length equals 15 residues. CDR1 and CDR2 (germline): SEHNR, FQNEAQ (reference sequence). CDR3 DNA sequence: TGTGCCAGCAGCTTAAGTTCAGCCGCCTACAATGAGCAGTTCTTC. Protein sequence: CASSLSSAAYNEQFF.

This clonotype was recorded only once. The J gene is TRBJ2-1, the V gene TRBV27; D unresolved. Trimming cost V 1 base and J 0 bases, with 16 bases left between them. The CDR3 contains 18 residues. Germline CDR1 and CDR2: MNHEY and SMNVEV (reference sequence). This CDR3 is CASSLYPPGASSYNEQFF. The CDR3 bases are TGTGCCAGCAGTTTATACCCCCCTGGCGCGAGCTCCTACAATGAGCAGTTCTTC.

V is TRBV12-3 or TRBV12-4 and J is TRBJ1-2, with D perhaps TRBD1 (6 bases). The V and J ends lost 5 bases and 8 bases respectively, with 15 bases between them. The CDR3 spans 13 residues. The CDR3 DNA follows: TGTGCCAGCAGTCCCCTGCAGGGGAAGGGCTACACCTTC. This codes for CASSPLQGKGYTF.

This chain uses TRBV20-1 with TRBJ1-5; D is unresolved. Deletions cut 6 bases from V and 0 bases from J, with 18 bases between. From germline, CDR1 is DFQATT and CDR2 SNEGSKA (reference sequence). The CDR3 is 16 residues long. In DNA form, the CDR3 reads TGCAGTGCCACCAAACCGGGAGCTTATAGCAATCAGCCCCAGCATTTT. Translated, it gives CSATKPGAYSNQPQHF.

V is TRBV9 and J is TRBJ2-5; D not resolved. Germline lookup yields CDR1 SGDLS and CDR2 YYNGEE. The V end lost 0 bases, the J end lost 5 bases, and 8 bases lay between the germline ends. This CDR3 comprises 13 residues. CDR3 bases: TGTGCCAGCAGCGTAGTAGGAGCCGAGACCCAGTACTTC. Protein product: CASSVVGAETQYF.

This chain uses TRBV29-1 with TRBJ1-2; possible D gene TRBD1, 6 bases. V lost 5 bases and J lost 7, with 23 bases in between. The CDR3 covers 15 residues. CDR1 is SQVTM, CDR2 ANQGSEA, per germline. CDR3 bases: TGCAGCGTTCAACGACAGGCTGGACTTTTCGGTGGCTACACCTTC. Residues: CSVQRQAGLFGGYTF.

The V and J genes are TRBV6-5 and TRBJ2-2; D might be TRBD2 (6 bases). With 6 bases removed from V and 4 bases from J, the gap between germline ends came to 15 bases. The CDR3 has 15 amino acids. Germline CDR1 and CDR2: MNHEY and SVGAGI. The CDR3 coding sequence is TGTGCCAGCAGACCCTACACTAGCTCCACCGGGGAGCTGTTTTTT. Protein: CASRPYTSSTGELFF.

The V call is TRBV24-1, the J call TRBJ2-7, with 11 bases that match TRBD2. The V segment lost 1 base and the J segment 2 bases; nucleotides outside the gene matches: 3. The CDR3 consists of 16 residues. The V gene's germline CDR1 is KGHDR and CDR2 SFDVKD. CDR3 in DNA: TGTGCCACCAGTGATTTAGGGACTAGCGGAACCTACGAGCAGTACTTC. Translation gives CATSDLGTSGTYEQYF.